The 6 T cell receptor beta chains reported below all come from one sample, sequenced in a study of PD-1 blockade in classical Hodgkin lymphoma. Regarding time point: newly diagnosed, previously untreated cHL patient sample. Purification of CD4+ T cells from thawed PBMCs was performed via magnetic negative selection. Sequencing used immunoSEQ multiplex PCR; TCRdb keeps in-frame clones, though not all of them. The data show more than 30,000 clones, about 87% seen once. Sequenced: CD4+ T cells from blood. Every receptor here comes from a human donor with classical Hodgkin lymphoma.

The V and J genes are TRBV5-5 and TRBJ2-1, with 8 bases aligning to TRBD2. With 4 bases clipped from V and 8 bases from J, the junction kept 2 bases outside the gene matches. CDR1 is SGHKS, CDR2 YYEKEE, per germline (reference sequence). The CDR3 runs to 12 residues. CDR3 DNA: TGTGCCAGCAGCAAGGGACTAGATGAGCAGTTCTTC. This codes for CASSKGLDEQFF.

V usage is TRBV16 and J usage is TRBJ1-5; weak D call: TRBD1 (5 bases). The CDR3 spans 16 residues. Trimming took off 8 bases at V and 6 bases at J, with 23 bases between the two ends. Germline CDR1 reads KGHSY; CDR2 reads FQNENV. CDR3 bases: TGTGCCAGCGCTCTCGGCCGGCCAGGGTTAGGTCAGCCCCAGCATTTT. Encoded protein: CASALGRPGLGQPQHF. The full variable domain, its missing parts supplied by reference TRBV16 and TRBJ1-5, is GEEVAQTPKHLVRGEGQKAKLYCAPIKGHSYVFWYQQVLKNEFKFLISFQNENVFDETGMPKERFSAKCLPNSPCSLEIQATKLEDSAVYFCASALGRPGLGQPQHFGDGTRLSIL.

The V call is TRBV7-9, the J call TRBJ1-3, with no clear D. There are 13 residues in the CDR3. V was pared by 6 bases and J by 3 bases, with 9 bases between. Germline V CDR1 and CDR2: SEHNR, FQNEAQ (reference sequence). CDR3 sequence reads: CASSGSRGNTIYF. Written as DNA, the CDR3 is TGTGCCAGCAGTGGAAGCCGTGGAAACACCATATATTTT.

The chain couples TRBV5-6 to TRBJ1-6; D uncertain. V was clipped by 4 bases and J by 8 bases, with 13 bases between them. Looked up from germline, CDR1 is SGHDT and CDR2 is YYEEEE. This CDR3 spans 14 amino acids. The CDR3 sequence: CASSPSGSYSPLHF. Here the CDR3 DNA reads TGTGCCAGCAGCCCGAGTGGCAGCTATTCACCCCTCCACTTT.

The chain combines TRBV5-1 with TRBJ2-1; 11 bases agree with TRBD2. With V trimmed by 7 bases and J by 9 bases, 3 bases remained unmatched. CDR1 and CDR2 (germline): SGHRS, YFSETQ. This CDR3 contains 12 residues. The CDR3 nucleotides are TGCGCCAGCGGTACTAGCGGGAGTGAGCAGTTCTTC. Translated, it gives CASGTSGSEQFF.

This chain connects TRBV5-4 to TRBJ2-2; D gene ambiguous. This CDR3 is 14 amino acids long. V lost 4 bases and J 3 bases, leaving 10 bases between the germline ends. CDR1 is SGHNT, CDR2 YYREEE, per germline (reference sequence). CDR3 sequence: CASSLERDTGELFF. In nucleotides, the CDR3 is TGTGCCAGCAGCCTCGAAAGGGACACCGGGGAGCTGTTTTTT.